The entry that follows covers one TCR beta chain sequence. These data belong to a study of blood T cell repertoires in COVID-19. Turning to the study itself: Samples representing acute and convalescent COVID-19 were sourced from the United States, Italy and Spain. Sample material is recorded as cDNA or gDNA derived from T cells, B-cell-depleted T cells, or PBMCs.

This CDR3 is built from 15 residues. V trimming: 3 bases; J trimming: 4 bases; junction bases outside the gene matches: 4. The germline CDR1 and CDR2 sequences are LNHNV and YYDKDF (reference sequence). Per the authors' pipeline: It was from reference gene primer amplification that nucleated cell counts were estimated. Using immunoSEQ multiplex PCR, the repertoire was profiled, and TCRdb retains in-frame clones only, with some absent. That table is the source of V, J and clone size, and D and trimming were worked out from the DNA. Of about 97,000 clones in the sample, 85% to 95% were seen once. The receptor's source is a man aged 45-65 years with active COVID-19. This rearrangement joins TRBV15 to TRBJ2-3; 10 bases line up with TRBD1. What was sequenced was peripheral blood. The CDR3 DNA reads TGTGCCACCAGCAGGGCCGGGACAGGGGCAGATACGCAGTATTTT. The encoded protein is CATSRAGTGADTQYF.